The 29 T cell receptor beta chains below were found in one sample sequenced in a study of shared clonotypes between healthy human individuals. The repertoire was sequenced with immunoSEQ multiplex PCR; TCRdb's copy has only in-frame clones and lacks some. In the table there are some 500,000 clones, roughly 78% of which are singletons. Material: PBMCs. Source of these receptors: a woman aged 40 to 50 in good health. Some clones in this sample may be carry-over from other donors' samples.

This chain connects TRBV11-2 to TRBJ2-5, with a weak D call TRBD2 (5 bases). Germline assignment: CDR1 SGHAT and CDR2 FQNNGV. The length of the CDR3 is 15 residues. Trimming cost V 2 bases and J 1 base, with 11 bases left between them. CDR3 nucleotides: TGTGCCAGCAGCTTACTCCGGGCGGGCCAAGAGACCCAGTACTTC. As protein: CASSLLRAGQETQYF.

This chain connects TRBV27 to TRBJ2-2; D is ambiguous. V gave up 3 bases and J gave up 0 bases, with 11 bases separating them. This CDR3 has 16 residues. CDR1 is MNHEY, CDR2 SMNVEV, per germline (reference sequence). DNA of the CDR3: TGTGCCAGCAGTTTCCTTTCGGCCCCGAACACCGGGGAGCTGTTTTTT. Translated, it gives CASSFLSAPNTGELFF.

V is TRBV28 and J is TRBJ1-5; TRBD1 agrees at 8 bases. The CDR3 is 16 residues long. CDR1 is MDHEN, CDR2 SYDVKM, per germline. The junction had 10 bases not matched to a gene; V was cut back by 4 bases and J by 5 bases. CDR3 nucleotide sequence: TGTGCCAGCAGTTGGGGGGGCCGACAGGGGTATCAGCCCCAGCATTTT. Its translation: CASSWGGRQGYQPQHF.

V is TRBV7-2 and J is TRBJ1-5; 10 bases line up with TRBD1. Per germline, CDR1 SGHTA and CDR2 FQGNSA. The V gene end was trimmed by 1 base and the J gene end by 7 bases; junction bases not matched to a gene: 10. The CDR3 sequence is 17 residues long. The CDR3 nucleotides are TGTGCCAGCAGCTTAGACCCCGGCGGACAGGGGGACCAGCCCCAGCATTTT. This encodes CASSLDPGGQGDQPQHF.

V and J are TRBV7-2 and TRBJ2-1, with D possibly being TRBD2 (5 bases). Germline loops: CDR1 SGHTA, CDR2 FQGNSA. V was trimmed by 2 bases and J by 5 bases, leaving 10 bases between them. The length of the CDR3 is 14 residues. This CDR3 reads CASSLRGSHNEQFF. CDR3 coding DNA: TGTGCCAGCAGCTTACGAGGGTCCCACAATGAGCAGTTCTTC.

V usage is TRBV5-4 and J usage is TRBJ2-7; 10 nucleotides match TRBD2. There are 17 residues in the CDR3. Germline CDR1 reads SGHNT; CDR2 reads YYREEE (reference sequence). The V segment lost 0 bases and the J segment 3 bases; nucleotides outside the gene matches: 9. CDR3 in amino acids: CASSLALGSGRFYEQYF. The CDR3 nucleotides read TGTGCCAGCAGCTTGGCCTTGGGTAGCGGGAGGTTCTACGAGCAGTACTTC.

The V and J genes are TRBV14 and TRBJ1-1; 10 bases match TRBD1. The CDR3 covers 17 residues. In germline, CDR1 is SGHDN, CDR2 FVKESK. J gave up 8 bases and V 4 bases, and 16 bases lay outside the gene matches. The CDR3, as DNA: TGTGCCAGCAGCCCGCCTTGGCCGGGACAGGGGTTAGGGGAAGCTTTCTTT. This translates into CASSPPWPGQGLGEAFF. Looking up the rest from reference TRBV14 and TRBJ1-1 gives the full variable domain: EAGVTQFPSHSVIEKGQTVTLRCDPISGHDNLYWYRRVMGKEIKFLLHFVKESKQDESGMPNNRFLAERTGGTYSTLKVQPAELEDSGVYFCASSPPWPGQGLGEAFFGQGTRLTVV.

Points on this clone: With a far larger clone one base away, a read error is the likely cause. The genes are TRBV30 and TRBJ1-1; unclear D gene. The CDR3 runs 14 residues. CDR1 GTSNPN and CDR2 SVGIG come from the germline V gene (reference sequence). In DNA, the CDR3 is TGTGCCCGGAGTGTGAGAGGGATAAACACTGAAGCTTTCTTT. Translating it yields CARSVRGINTEAFF.

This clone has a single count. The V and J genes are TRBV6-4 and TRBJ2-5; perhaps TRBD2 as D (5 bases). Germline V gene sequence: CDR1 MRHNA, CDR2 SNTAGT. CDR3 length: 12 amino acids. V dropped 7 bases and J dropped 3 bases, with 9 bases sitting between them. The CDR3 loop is CASIVGEETQYF. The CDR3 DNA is TGTGCCAGCATAGTGGGAGAAGAGACCCAGTACTTC.

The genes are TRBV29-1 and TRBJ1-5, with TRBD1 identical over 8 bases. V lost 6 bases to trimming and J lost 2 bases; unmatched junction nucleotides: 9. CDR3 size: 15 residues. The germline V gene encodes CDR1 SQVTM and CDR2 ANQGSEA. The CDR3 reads CSVSGGAGGNQPQHF. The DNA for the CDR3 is TGCAGCGTCTCAGGGGGCGCCGGGGGCAATCAGCCCCAGCATTTT.

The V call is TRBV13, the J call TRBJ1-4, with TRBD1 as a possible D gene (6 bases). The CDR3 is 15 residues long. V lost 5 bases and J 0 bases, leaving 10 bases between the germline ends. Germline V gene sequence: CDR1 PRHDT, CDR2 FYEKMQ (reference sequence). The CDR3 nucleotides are TGTGCCAGCAGCGTAAGGACAGCAACTAATGAAAAACTGTTTTTT. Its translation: CASSVRTATNEKLFF.

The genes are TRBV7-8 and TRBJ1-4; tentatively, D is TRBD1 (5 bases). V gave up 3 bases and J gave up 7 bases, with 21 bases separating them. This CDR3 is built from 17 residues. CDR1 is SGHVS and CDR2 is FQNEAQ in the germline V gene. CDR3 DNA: TGTGCCAGCAGCTTCGGCAGGTCGAGGGGTGTGGGTGAAAAACTGTTTTTT. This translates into CASSFGRSRGVGEKLFF.

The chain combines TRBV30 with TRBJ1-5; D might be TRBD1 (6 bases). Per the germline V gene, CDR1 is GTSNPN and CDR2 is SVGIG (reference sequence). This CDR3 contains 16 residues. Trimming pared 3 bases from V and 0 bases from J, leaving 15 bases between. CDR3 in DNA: TGTGCCTGGAGCGACCGGGCGGGACATAGCAATCAGCCCCAGCATTTT. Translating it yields CAWSDRAGHSNQPQHF. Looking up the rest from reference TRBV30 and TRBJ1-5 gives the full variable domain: SQTIHQWPATLVQPVGSPLSLECTVEGTSNPNLYWYRQAAGRGLQLLFYSVGIGQISSEVPQNLSASRPQDRQFILSSKKLLLSDSGFYLCAWSDRAGHSNQPQHFGDGTRLSIL.

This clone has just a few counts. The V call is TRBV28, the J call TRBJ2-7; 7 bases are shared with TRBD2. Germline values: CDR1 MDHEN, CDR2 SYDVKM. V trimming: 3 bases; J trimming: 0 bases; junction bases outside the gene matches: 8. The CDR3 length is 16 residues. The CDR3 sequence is CASSFASGRNSYEQYF. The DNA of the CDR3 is TGTGCCAGCAGTTTTGCTAGCGGAAGGAACTCCTACGAGCAGTACTTC.

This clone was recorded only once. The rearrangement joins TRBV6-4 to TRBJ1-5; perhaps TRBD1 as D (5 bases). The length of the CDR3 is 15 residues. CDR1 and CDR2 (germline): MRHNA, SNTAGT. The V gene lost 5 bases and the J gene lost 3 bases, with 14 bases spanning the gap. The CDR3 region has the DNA TGTGCCAGCAGTCCGACCCCGGGGACCAATCAGCCCCAGCATTTT. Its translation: CASSPTPGTNQPQHF.

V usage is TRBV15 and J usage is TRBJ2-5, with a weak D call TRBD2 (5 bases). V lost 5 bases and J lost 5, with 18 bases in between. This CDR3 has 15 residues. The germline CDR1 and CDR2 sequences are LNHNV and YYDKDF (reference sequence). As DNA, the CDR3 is TGTGCCACCAGCCTTTACCAGAGGGTTTGGGAGACCCAGTACTTC. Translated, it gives CATSLYQRVWETQYF.

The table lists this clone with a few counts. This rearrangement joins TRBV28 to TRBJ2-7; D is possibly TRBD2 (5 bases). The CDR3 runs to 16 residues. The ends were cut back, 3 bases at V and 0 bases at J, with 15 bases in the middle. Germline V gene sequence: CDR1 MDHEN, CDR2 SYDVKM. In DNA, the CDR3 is TGTGCCAGCAGTTTTGACTTGAGCGGAGGCTCCTACGAGCAGTACTTC. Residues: CASSFDLSGGSYEQYF.

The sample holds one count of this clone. The CDR3 reads CSVQVTSGNEQFF. The CDR3 region has the DNA TGCAGCGTTCAAGTGACTAGCGGCAATGAGCAGTTCTTC. The rearrangement uses TRBV29-1 and TRBJ2-1; 9 bases match TRBD2. The CDR3 is 13 residues long. CDR1 is SQVTM and CDR2 is ANQGSEA in the germline V gene. V lost 5 bases to trimming and J lost 6 bases; unmatched junction nucleotides: 5.

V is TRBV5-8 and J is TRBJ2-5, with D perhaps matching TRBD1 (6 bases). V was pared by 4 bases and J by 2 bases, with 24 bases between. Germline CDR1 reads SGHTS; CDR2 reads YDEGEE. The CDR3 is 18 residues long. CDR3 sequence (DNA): TGTGCCAGCAGCCGGAGCAGGGGCCGGGGTTCGGGTCAAGAGACCCAGTACTTC. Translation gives CASSRSRGRGSGQETQYF.

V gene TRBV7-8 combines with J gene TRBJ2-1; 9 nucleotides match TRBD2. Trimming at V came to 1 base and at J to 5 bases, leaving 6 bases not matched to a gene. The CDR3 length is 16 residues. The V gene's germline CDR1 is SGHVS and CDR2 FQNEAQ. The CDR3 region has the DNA TGTGCCAGCAGCTTAGTGGTACCTAGCGGGAACAATGAGCAGTTCTTC. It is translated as CASSLVVPSGNNEQFF.

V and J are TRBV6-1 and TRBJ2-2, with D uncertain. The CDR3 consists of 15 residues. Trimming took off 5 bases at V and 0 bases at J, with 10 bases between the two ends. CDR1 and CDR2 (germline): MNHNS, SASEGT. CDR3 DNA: TGTGCCAGCAGTTTCAGGCCGACGAACACCGGGGAGCTGTTTTTT. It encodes CASSFRPTNTGELFF.

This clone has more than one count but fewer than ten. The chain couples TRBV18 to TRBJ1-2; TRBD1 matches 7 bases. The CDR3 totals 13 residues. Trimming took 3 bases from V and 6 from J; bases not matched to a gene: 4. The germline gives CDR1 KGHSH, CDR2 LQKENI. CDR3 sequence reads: CASSPDRVHGYTF. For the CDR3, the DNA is TGTGCCAGCTCACCCGACAGGGTACATGGCTACACCTTC.

Written as DNA, the CDR3 is TGCGCCAGCAGCTTGGATTGGGGCACGGGCTATGGCTACACCTTC. Translation: CASSLDWGTGYGYTF. The rearrangement joins TRBV5-1 to TRBJ1-2; a weak D match, TRBD1 (5 bases). V shed 0 bases and J shed 4 bases, with 13 bases lying between them. From germline, CDR1 is SGHRS and CDR2 YFSETQ. The CDR3 has 15 residues.

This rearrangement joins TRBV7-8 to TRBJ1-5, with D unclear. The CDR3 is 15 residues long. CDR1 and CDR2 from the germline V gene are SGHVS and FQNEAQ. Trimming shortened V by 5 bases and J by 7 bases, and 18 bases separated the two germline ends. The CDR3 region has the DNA TGTGCCAGCAGCGACCGGGTCCCCGTAAGACAGCCCCAGCATTTT. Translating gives CASSDRVPVRQPQHF.

The CDR3 is CASSLYSGGTYEQYF. The CDR3 nucleotides read TGTGCCAGCAGTTTATACAGCGGGGGTACCTACGAGCAGTACTTC. The chain has TRBV27 and TRBJ2-7; 8 bases are a match to TRBD2. The CDR3 runs 15 residues. The V gene end was trimmed by 1 base and the J gene end by 2 bases; junction bases not matched to a gene: 4. The germline CDR1 and CDR2 sequences are MNHEY and SMNVEV (reference sequence).

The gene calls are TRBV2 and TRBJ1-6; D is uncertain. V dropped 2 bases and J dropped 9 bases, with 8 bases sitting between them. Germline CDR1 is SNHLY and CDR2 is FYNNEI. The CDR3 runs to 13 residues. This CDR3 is CASSEYSGSPLHF. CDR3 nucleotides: TGTGCCAGCAGTGAATACTCGGGTTCACCCCTCCACTTT. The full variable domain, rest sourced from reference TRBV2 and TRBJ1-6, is EPEVTQTPSHQVTQMGQEVILRCVPISNHLYFYWYRQILGQKVEFLVSFYNNEISEKSEIFDDQFSVERPDGSNFTLKIRSTKLEDSAMYFCASSEYSGSPLHFGNGTRLTVT.

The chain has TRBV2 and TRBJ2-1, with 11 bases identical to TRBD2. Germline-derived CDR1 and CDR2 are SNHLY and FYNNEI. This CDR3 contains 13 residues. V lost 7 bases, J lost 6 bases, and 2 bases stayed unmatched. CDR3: CASKTSGANEQFF. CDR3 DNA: TGTGCCAGCAAGACTAGCGGGGCCAATGAGCAGTTCTTC.

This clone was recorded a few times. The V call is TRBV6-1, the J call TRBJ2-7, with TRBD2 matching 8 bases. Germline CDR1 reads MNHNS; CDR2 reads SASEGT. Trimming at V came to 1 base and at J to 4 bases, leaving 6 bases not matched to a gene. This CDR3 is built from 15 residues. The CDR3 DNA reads TGTGCCAGCAGTGAAGAATTAGCGGGATCGTACGAGCAGTACTTC. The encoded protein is CASSEELAGSYEQYF.

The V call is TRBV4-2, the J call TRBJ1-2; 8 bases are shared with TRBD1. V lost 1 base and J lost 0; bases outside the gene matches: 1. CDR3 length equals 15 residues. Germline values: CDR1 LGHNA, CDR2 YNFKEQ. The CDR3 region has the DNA TGTGCCAGCAGCCAAGGGGACAGGACTAACTATGGCTACACCTTC. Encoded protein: CASSQGDRTNYGYTF.